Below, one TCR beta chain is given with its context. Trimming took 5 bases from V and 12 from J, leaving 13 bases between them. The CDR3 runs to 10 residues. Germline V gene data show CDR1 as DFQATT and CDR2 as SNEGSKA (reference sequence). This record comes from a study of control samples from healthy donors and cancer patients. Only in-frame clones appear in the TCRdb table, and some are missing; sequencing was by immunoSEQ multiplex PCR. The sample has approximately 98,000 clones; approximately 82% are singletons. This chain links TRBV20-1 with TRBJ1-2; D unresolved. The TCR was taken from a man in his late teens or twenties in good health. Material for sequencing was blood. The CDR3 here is CSAPGRSDTF. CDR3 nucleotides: TGCAGTGCTCCCGGTAGAAGCGACACCTTC.